Listed below are T cell receptor beta chains from one sample, sequenced in a study of cytomegalovirus exposure and HLA in healthy donors. Measured with immunoSEQ multiplex PCR; TCRdb has only the in-frame clones, and not every one. This table holds over 110,000 clones, around 73% found once. Input material: PBMCs. These TCRs come from a woman in her thirties or forties in good health and CMV-seronegative. CDR3s include the opening cysteine and the closing phenylalanine or tryptophan. A D gene is named only where the DNA matches it firmly. Expanded clones get a size class; other rows say once, few or many, or leave the size out.

D gene: NA
J gene: TRBJ1-3
clone size: once
V gene: TRBV6-6
CDR3 protein: CASRGTDSGNTIYF
CDR3 DNA: TGTGCCAGCAGGGGGACTGATTCTGGAAACACCATATATTTT

D gene: TRBD1
J gene: TRBJ2-1
clone size: NA
V gene: TRBV5-1
CDR3 protein: CASSLAGGHEQFF
CDR3 DNA: TGCGCCAGCAGCTTGGCAGGGGGCCATGAGCAGTTCTTC

D gene: NA
J gene: TRBJ1-1
clone size: NA
V gene: TRBV5-6
CDR3 protein: CASSFTNMNTEAFF
CDR3 DNA: TGTGCCAGCAGCTTTACTAACATGAACACTGAAGCTTTCTTT

D gene: TRBD1
J gene: TRBJ1-1
clone size: once
V gene: TRBV28
CDR3 protein: CASSLGFGPRTGEAFF
CDR3 DNA: TGTGCCAGCAGTTTGGGGTTCGGGCCGAGGACAGGTGAAGCTTTCTTT

D gene: TRBD1
J gene: TRBJ1-2
clone size: NA
V gene: TRBV10-3
CDR3 protein: CATSTGTNYGYTF
CDR3 DNA: TGTGCCACCTCGACAGGGACTAACTATGGCTACACCTTC

D gene: TRBD2
J gene: TRBJ2-2
clone size: NA
V gene: TRBV9
CDR3 protein: CASSVESSGDLTGELFF
CDR3 DNA: TGTGCCAGCAGCGTAGAGTCTAGCGGGGACCTCACCGGGGAGCTGTTTTTT

D gene: NA
J gene: TRBJ1-1
clone size: NA
V gene: TRBV7-6
CDR3 protein: CASSTQRGAEASF
CDR3 DNA: TGTGCCAGCAGCACACAAAGGGGCGCTGAAGCTTCCTTT

D gene: TRBD2
J gene: TRBJ2-7
clone size: NA
V gene: TRBV7-2
CDR3 protein: CASSSWTSGGEYEQYF
CDR3 DNA: TGTGCCAGCAGCTCCTGGACTAGCGGGGGCGAATACGAGCAGTACTTC

D gene: TRBD1
J gene: TRBJ1-2
clone size: NA
V gene: TRBV15
CDR3 protein: CATSSGTGYYGYTF
CDR3 DNA: TGTGCCACCAGCAGCGGGACAGGGTACTATGGCTACACCTTC

D gene: TRBD1
J gene: TRBJ2-3
clone size: NA
V gene: TRBV19
CDR3 protein: CASSQGTASSTDTQYF
CDR3 DNA: TGTGCCAGTAGTCAGGGGACAGCGTCTAGCACAGATACGCAGTATTTT

D gene: TRBD1
J gene: TRBJ2-2
clone size: once
V gene: TRBV2
CDR3 protein: CASSGISGIGGWNGELFF
CDR3 DNA: TGTGCCAGCAGTGGGATTTCAGGAATAGGGGGCTGGAACGGGGAGCTGTTTTTT

D gene: TRBD2
J gene: TRBJ2-5
clone size: NA
V gene: TRBV9
CDR3 protein: CASSSPRGGPQETQYF
CDR3 DNA: TGTGCCAGCAGCTCCCCCCGGGGGGGGCCCCAAGAGACCCAGTACTTC

D gene: TRBD1
J gene: TRBJ2-2
clone size: once
V gene: TRBV2
CDR3 protein: CASSRTGLNTGELFF
CDR3 DNA: TGTGCCAGCAGCAGGACAGGCCTCAACACCGGGGAGCTGTTTTTT

D gene: NA
J gene: TRBJ1-4
clone size: few
V gene: TRBV2
CDR3 protein: CASSEREKLFF
CDR3 DNA: TGTGCCAGCAGTGAACGGGAAAAACTGTTTTTT

D gene: NA
J gene: TRBJ2-1
clone size: NA
V gene: TRBV10-3
CDR3 protein: CAISDRGAGTYNEQFF
CDR3 DNA: TGTGCCATCAGTGACCGAGGGGCGGGGACCTACAATGAGCAGTTCTTC

D gene: NA
J gene: TRBJ2-3
clone size: NA
V gene: TRBV9
CDR3 protein: CASSVTGSTDTQYF
CDR3 DNA: TGTGCCAGCAGCGTAACGGGGAGCACAGATACGCAGTATTTT

D gene: NA
J gene: TRBJ1-5
clone size: few
V gene: TRBV18
CDR3 protein: CASSTGGRNQPQHF
CDR3 DNA: TGTGCCAGCTCAACTGGGGGGAGGAATCAGCCCCAGCATTTT

D gene: TRBD1
J gene: TRBJ1-2
clone size: NA
V gene: TRBV2
CDR3 protein: CASSETGQASYGYTF
CDR3 DNA: TGTGCCAGCAGTGAGACGGGACAGGCGTCCTATGGCTACACCTTC

D gene: NA
J gene: TRBJ2-5
clone size: NA
V gene: TRBV7-2
CDR3 protein: CASSAWTASLTQYF
CDR3 DNA: TGTGCCAGCAGCGCCTGGACTGCTAGCTTGACCCAGTACTTC

D gene: TRBD1
J gene: TRBJ1-5
clone size: NA
V gene: TRBV19
CDR3 protein: CASSTYPRTGDVGNQPQHF
CDR3 DNA: TGTGCCAGTAGTACCTACCCAAGGACAGGGGATGTTGGCAATCAGCCCCAGCATTTT

D gene: NA
J gene: TRBJ2-5
clone size: NA
V gene: TRBV7-8
CDR3 protein: CASIPPRVGEQTQYF
CDR3 DNA: TGTGCCAGCATCCCGCCCAGGGTGGGTGAACAGACCCAGTACTTC

D gene: TRBD1
J gene: TRBJ1-3
clone size: NA
V gene: TRBV7-2
CDR3 protein: CASSLDRGNSGNTIYF
CDR3 DNA: TGTGCCAGCAGCTTGGACAGGGGGAACTCTGGAAACACCATATATTTT

D gene: NA
J gene: TRBJ1-1
clone size: few
V gene: TRBV7-8
CDR3 protein: CASSLVLQGVGTEAFF
CDR3 DNA: TGTGCCAGCAGCTTAGTGCTCCAGGGTGTAGGGACTGAAGCTTTCTTT

D gene: TRBD1
J gene: TRBJ1-5
clone size: few
V gene: TRBV4-1
CDR3 protein: CASSQETGVGNQPQHF
CDR3 DNA: TGCGCCAGCAGCCAAGAGACAGGGGTCGGCAATCAGCCCCAGCATTTT

D gene: NA
J gene: TRBJ2-2
clone size: NA
V gene: TRBV5-6
CDR3 protein: CASSYGAGAGVGELFF
CDR3 DNA: TGTGCCAGCAGCTATGGCGCTGGGGCAGGGGTCGGGGAGCTGTTTTTT

D gene: NA
J gene: TRBJ1-4
clone size: few
V gene: TRBV4-2
CDR3 protein: CASSQVAGGTNEKLFF
CDR3 DNA: TGTGCCAGCAGCCAAGTGGCGGGGGGAACTAATGAAAAACTGTTTTTT

D gene: NA
J gene: TRBJ2-5
clone size: NA
V gene: TRBV6-5
CDR3 protein: CASRQGQWETQYF
CDR3 DNA: TGTGCCAGCAGGCAGGGGCAATGGGAGACCCAGTACTTC

D gene: TRBD2
J gene: TRBJ2-5
clone size: NA
V gene: TRBV5-1
CDR3 protein: CASSVGLTSGGEETQYF
CDR3 DNA: TGCGCCAGCAGCGTGGGACTGACTAGCGGGGGGGAAGAGACCCAGTACTTC

D gene: NA
J gene: TRBJ2-1
clone size: once
V gene: TRBV7-2
CDR3 protein: CASTSGTPSYNEQFF
CDR3 DNA: TGTGCCAGCACGTCAGGGACTCCCTCCTACAATGAGCAGTTCTTC

D gene: NA
J gene: TRBJ1-1
clone size: NA
V gene: TRBV6-6
CDR3 protein: CASSYTGGEAFF
CDR3 DNA: TGTGCCAGCAGTTACACAGGCGGTGAAGCTTTCTTT

D gene: NA
J gene: TRBJ1-2
clone size: many
V gene: TRBV7-9
CDR3 protein: CASSSYSRILYGYTF
CDR3 DNA: TGTGCCAGCAGCTCTTACTCGAGGATCCTCTATGGCTACACCTTC

D gene: NA
J gene: TRBJ1-1
clone size: NA
V gene: TRBV7-9
CDR3 protein: CASPSAVGAALNTEAFF
CDR3 DNA: TGTGCCAGTCCGTCCGCGGTTGGGGCAGCACTGAACACTGAAGCTTTCTTT

D gene: TRBD2
J gene: TRBJ2-1
clone size: once
V gene: TRBV18
CDR3 protein: CASSPLGRGLAGYNEQFF
CDR3 DNA: TGTGCCAGCTCACCACTTGGACGGGGACTAGCGGGCTACAATGAGCAGTTCTTC

D gene: NA
J gene: TRBJ2-6
clone size: NA
V gene: TRBV10-3
CDR3 protein: CATRGLSGDGANVLTF
CDR3 DNA: TGTGCCACCCGGGGGTTGTCGGGTGACGGGGCCAACGTCCTGACTTTC

D gene: TRBD2
J gene: TRBJ2-5
clone size: once
V gene: TRBV6-1
CDR3 protein: CASSEASGVTTQYF
CDR3 DNA: TGTGCCAGCAGTGAAGCCAGCGGGGTCACGACCCAGTACTTC

D gene: TRBD2
J gene: TRBJ2-3
clone size: NA
V gene: TRBV5-1
CDR3 protein: CASSQGVLAGSTHTQYF
CDR3 DNA: TGCGCCAGCAGCCAGGGTGTTCTAGCGGGGTCAACTCATACGCAGTATTTT

D gene: TRBD1
J gene: TRBJ1-4
clone size: NA
V gene: TRBV25-1
CDR3 protein: CASGRQGGYEKLFF
CDR3 DNA: TGTGCCAGCGGAAGACAGGGCGGGTATGAAAAACTGTTTTTT

D gene: NA
J gene: TRBJ2-2
clone size: NA
V gene: TRBV7-2
CDR3 protein: CASSLDVPSTGELFF
CDR3 DNA: TGTGCCAGCAGCTTAGATGTCCCCTCCACCGGGGAGCTGTTTTTT

D gene: TRBD1
J gene: TRBJ2-5
clone size: NA
V gene: TRBV5-4
CDR3 protein: CASSTRTGGETQYF
CDR3 DNA: TGTGCCAGCAGCACCAGGACAGGGGGAGAGACCCAGTACTTC

D gene: NA
J gene: TRBJ1-5
clone size: NA
V gene: TRBV6-6
CDR3 protein: CAASGGDYSNQPQHF
CDR3 DNA: TGTGCCGCATCCGGGGGGGACTATAGCAATCAGCCCCAGCATTTT

D gene: TRBD1
J gene: TRBJ1-3
clone size: NA
V gene: TRBV19
CDR3 protein: CASSNRDRGQEGNTIYF
CDR3 DNA: TGTGCCAGTAGTAACCGGGACAGGGGTCAAGAAGGAAACACCATATATTTT

D gene: NA
J gene: TRBJ1-6
clone size: NA
V gene: TRBV5-4
CDR3 protein: CASSGDSTFSPLHF
CDR3 DNA: TGTGCCAGCAGCGGAGACAGTACCTTTTCACCCCTCCACTTT

D gene: NA
J gene: TRBJ1-1
clone size: NA
V gene: TRBV5-5
CDR3 protein: CASSYRQSPLTRSTNTEAFF
CDR3 DNA: TGTGCCAGCAGCTATCGACAGTCTCCACTCACCCGAAGCACGAACACTGAAGCTTTCTTT

D gene: TRBD1
J gene: TRBJ1-6
clone size: NA
V gene: TRBV13
CDR3 protein: CASSIRDRNSPLHF
CDR3 DNA: TGTGCCAGCAGCATTCGGGACAGGAATTCACCCCTCCACTTT

D gene: TRBD2
J gene: TRBJ2-1
clone size: NA
V gene: TRBV27
CDR3 protein: CASSFLAGGDEQFF
CDR3 DNA: TGTGCCAGCAGTTTCCTAGCGGGGGGCGATGAGCAGTTCTTC

D gene: NA
J gene: TRBJ1-2
clone size: few
V gene: TRBV4-1
CDR3 protein: CASSPRVGDGYTF
CDR3 DNA: TGCGCCAGCAGCCCGAGGGTAGGTGATGGCTACACCTTC

D gene: NA
J gene: TRBJ2-2
clone size: NA
V gene: TRBV5-6
CDR3 protein: CASSSQGRELFF
CDR3 DNA: TGTGCCAGCAGCTCACAGGGACGGGAGCTGTTTTTT

D gene: TRBD1
J gene: TRBJ1-6
clone size: NA
V gene: TRBV5-1
CDR3 protein: CASSTEQGSITPLHF
CDR3 DNA: TGCGCCAGCAGCACCGAACAGGGGTCGATAACACCCCTCCACTTT

D gene: NA
J gene: TRBJ1-4
clone size: NA
V gene: TRBV19
CDR3 protein: CASTRQRKNEKLFF
CDR3 DNA: TGTGCCAGTACCCGACAGCGCAAGAATGAAAAACTGTTTTTT

D gene: TRBD1
J gene: TRBJ2-1
clone size: NA
V gene: TRBV18
CDR3 protein: CASSPVGTGVNEQFF
CDR3 DNA: TGTGCCAGCTCACCCGTCGGGACAGGGGTAAATGAGCAGTTCTTC

D gene: TRBD1
J gene: TRBJ1-5
clone size: few
V gene: TRBV4-3
CDR3 protein: CASSQELGQLNQPQHF
CDR3 DNA: TGCGCCAGCAGCCAAGAGCTGGGACAGCTCAATCAGCCCCAGCATTTT

D gene: NA
J gene: TRBJ2-3
clone size: NA
V gene: TRBV9
CDR3 protein: CASSVGLELYTDTQYF
CDR3 DNA: TGTGCCAGCAGCGTAGGGCTGGAGCTTTATACAGATACGCAGTATTTT

D gene: NA
J gene: TRBJ1-1
clone size: NA
V gene: TRBV18
CDR3 protein: CASSPYTGPLNTEAFF
CDR3 DNA: TGTGCCAGCTCACCTTATACAGGGCCCCTGAACACTGAAGCTTTCTTT

D gene: TRBD1
J gene: TRBJ1-6
clone size: NA
V gene: TRBV5-1
CDR3 protein: CASSLWDRDNSPLHF
CDR3 DNA: TGCGCCAGCAGCTTGTGGGACAGAGATAATTCACCCCTCCACTTT

D gene: TRBD2
J gene: TRBJ2-2
clone size: NA
V gene: TRBV9
CDR3 protein: CASSVGLAGNTGELFF
CDR3 DNA: TGTGCCAGCAGCGTAGGGTTAGCGGGAAACACCGGGGAGCTGTTTTTT

D gene: TRBD1
J gene: TRBJ2-2
clone size: NA
V gene: TRBV18
CDR3 protein: CASSLQGARELFF
CDR3 DNA: TGTGCCAGCTCACTGCAGGGGGCCCGGGAGCTGTTTTTT

D gene: NA
J gene: TRBJ2-6
clone size: NA
V gene: TRBV7-6
CDR3 protein: CASSPSIPSSGANVLTF
CDR3 DNA: TGTGCCAGCAGCCCCAGTATTCCTAGCTCTGGGGCCAACGTCCTGACTTTC